The present T cell receptor beta chain was sequenced within a study of OX40 agonist ivuxolimab in advanced cancers. CDR1 LNHDA and CDR2 SQIVND come from the germline V gene (reference sequence). The CDR3 runs to 14 residues. After removal of 3 bases from V and 0 bases from J, the junction contained 2 bases not matched to a gene. Some clones are missing from TCRdb's copy, which holds only in-frame ones; the method was immunoSEQ multiplex PCR. The table has tens of thousands of clones, roughly 88% seen once. The receptor's source is an adult with an advanced solid tumor such as melanoma, head and neck, liver or kidney cancer. The chain joins TRBV19 to TRBJ2-7; TRBD1 aligns across 7 bases. This sample comprised CD4+ or CD8+ T cells sorted from blood, obtained in a trial of the OX40 agonist ivuxolimab. The CDR3 DNA reads TGTGCCAGTAGTATGACAGGGAGCTCCTACGAGCAGTACTTC. Amino acid sequence: CASSMTGSSYEQYF.